The 27 T cell receptor beta chains given below trace back to one sample, sequenced in a study of OX40 agonist ivuxolimab in advanced cancers. Clones were read by immunoSEQ multiplex PCR, and TCRdb kept only the in-frame ones, dropping some. The data show 20,000 to 25,000 clones, with approximately 91% seen just once and almost 50% held by the top ten. Material: CD4+ or CD8+ T cells sorted from blood, obtained in a trial of the OX40 agonist ivuxolimab. The receptors come from an adult with an advanced solid tumor such as melanoma, head and neck, liver or kidney cancer.

The J gene is TRBJ2-1, the V gene TRBV5-1; TRBD2 is a possible D gene (5 bases). The length of the CDR3 is 14 residues. V dropped 0 bases and J dropped 6 bases, with 10 bases sitting between them. Germline assignment: CDR1 SGHRS and CDR2 YFSETQ. Here the CDR3 DNA reads TGCGCCAGCAGCTTGGCGACTACTCTCAATGAGCAGTTCTTC. Amino acid sequence: CASSLATTLNEQFF.

The chain uses TRBV5-4 and TRBJ2-5, with 11 bases identical to TRBD2. The CDR3 length is 14 residues. J lost 5 bases, V lost 4 bases, and 4 bases had no gene match. Germline CDR1 and CDR2: SGHNT and YYREEE (reference sequence). The CDR3 protein is CASSTGLAEETQYF. The CDR3 bases are TGTGCCAGCAGCACGGGACTAGCGGAGGAGACCCAGTACTTC.

The CDR3, as DNA: TGTGCCAGCAGTCTCACGGCAGGCCTACTACCTGGAAACACCATATATTTT. Translating gives CASSLTAGLLPGNTIYF. The chain has TRBV28 and TRBJ1-3; D is uncertain. CDR1 and CDR2 (germline): MDHEN, SYDVKM. The ends were cut back, 5 bases at V and 2 bases at J, with 19 bases in the middle. The CDR3 runs 17 residues.

The chain carries TRBV4-1 and TRBJ1-6; D is uncertain. Germline values: CDR1 MGHRA, CDR2 YSYEKL. The CDR3 has 14 residues. Deletions cut 5 bases from V and 6 bases from J, with 11 bases between. The CDR3 spells CASSSLQLNSPLHF. The CDR3 DNA sequence: TGCGCCAGCAGCTCCCTCCAACTTAATTCACCCCTCCACTTT.

The gene calls are TRBV19 and TRBJ2-4, with 11 nucleotides matching TRBD2. Trimming took 1 base from V and 4 from J; bases not matched to a gene: 6. Per the germline V gene, CDR1 is LNHDA and CDR2 is SQIVND (reference sequence). The CDR3 contains 17 residues. CDR3 region: CASSIGGLAGGKNIQYF. CDR3 sequence (DNA): TGTGCCAGTAGTATAGGAGGGCTAGCGGGGGGTAAAAACATTCAGTACTTC.

The chain has TRBV6-6 and TRBJ2-7; D is unclear. The CDR3 loop spans 14 amino acids. CDR1 is MNHNY, CDR2 SVGAGI, per germline (reference sequence). Trimming stripped 4 bases from V and 5 bases from J, with 15 bases between. The CDR3: CASSSTYIYDEQYF. The CDR3 coding sequence is TGTGCCAGCAGTTCGACTTATATTTACGACGAGCAGTACTTC.

V gene TRBV6-4 combines with J gene TRBJ1-2; perhaps TRBD1 as D (5 bases). The CDR3 runs to 13 residues. Trimming took 5 bases from V and 4 from J, leaving 11 bases between them. CDR1 and CDR2 from the germline V gene are MRHNA and SNTAGT. CDR3 residues: CASSRGESYGYTF. The CDR3 DNA is TGTGCCAGCAGTCGGGGGGAGAGCTATGGCTACACCTTC.

The chain recombines TRBV19 with TRBJ2-7; the D gene is possibly TRBD2 (5 bases). This CDR3 comprises 13 residues. Trimming stripped 6 bases from V and 1 base from J, with 10 bases between. In germline, CDR1 is LNHDA, CDR2 SQIVND (reference sequence). The CDR3 loop is CASRGGSSYEQYF. The CDR3 DNA follows: TGTGCCAGTAGAGGAGGTTCATCCTACGAGCAGTACTTC. The complete variable domain, with remaining parts taken from reference TRBV19 and TRBJ2-7, reads DGGITQSPKYLFRKEGQNVTLSCEQNLNHDAMYWYRQDPGQGLRLIYYSQIVNDFQKGDIAEGYSVSREKKESFPLTVTSAQKNPTAFYLCASRGGSSYEQYFGPGTRLTVT.

The CDR3, as DNA: TGTGCCAGTCGACTAGCTACAGATACGCAGTATTTT. Its protein product is CASRLATDTQYF. The chain uses TRBV25-1 and TRBJ2-3, with 7 bases identical to TRBD2. The junction had 3 bases not matched to a gene; V was cut back by 9 bases and J by 3 bases. Looked up from germline, CDR1 is MGHDK and CDR2 is SYGVNS. This CDR3 spans 12 amino acids.

V and J are TRBV6-5 and TRBJ1-5, with 7 positions matching TRBD1. Germline V CDR1 and CDR2: MNHEY, SVGAGI. The trim removed 5 bases at V and 0 bases at J, leaving 1 base unmatched. CDR3 length: 14 residues. The chain's CDR3 is CASSDRDSNQPQHF. DNA of the CDR3: TGTGCCAGCAGTGACAGGGATAGCAATCAGCCCCAGCATTTT.

The J gene is TRBJ2-7, the V gene TRBV20-1; D unclear. CDR3 length equals 11 residues. Germline V gene sequence: CDR1 DFQATT, CDR2 SNEGSKA (reference sequence). The V end was cut by 2 bases, the J end by 4 bases, with 6 bases between. CDR3 bases: TGCAGTGCTAGAATAGGGTACGAGCAGTACTTC. This sequence encodes CSARIGYEQYF.

The CDR3 DNA reads as TGTGCCAGCAGCTTAAACAGCGCCCCCACAGATACGCAGTATTTT. Its translation: CASSLNSAPTDTQYF. The chain joins TRBV7-9 to TRBJ2-3; D remains ambiguous. The CDR3 totals 15 residues. V was shortened by 2 bases and J by 2 bases, with 11 bases between the two germline ends. The germline CDR1 and CDR2 sequences are SEHNR and FQNEAQ (reference sequence).

Turning to this clone: Germline and junction disagree at one end, which may indicate a read error. The rearrangement uses TRBV7-9 and TRBJ2-7; D call uncertain. The CDR3 is 12 residues long. Germline loops: CDR1 SEHNR, CDR2 FQNEAQ (reference sequence). This CDR3 reads CASSLGAYKQYF. CDR3 nucleotide sequence: TGTGCCAGCAGCTTGGGTGCCTACAAGCAGTATTTC.

The DNA of the CDR3 is TGTGCCAGCAGTGACCCGGCGGGGGGCATCTCAGGAAACACCATATATTTT. It translates to CASSDPAGGISGNTIYF. The chain carries TRBV25-1 and TRBJ1-3; D perhaps matches TRBD1 (6 bases). Between the trimmed V and J ends, which lost 3 bases and 4 bases, there was a span of 19 bases. This CDR3 comprises 17 residues. In germline, CDR1 is MGHDK, CDR2 SYGVNS.

This chain connects TRBV4-2 to TRBJ2-3; a possible D gene is TRBD2 (5 bases). Germline assignment: CDR1 LGHNA and CDR2 YNFKEQ. Deletions cut 1 base from V and 4 bases from J, with 15 bases between. There are 16 residues in the CDR3. The CDR3: CASSQVVASRSDTQYF. DNA for the CDR3: TGTGCCAGCAGCCAAGTAGTTGCTAGCAGATCAGATACGCAGTATTTT.

This chain joins TRBV7-8 and TRBJ2-7, with D unresolved. The CDR3 is 12 residues long. CDR1 is SGHVS, CDR2 FQNEAQ, per germline. Trimming cost V 4 bases and J 2 bases, with 6 bases left between them. This chain's CDR3 is CASSSNPYEQYF. CDR3 in DNA: TGTGCCAGCAGCTCTAACCCCTACGAGCAGTACTTC.

The chain joins TRBV5-4 to TRBJ1-6, with no clear D. The CDR3 contains 14 residues. V was pared by 0 bases and J by 10 bases, with 11 bases between. From germline, CDR1 is SGHNT and CDR2 YYREEE (reference sequence). The CDR3 here is CASSLGVESSPLHF. The CDR3 DNA reads TGTGCCAGCAGCTTGGGGGTAGAGAGCTCACCCCTCCACTTT.

V usage is TRBV6-5 and J usage is TRBJ1-3; D is perhaps TRBD1 (5 bases). The CDR3 loop spans 14 amino acids. Germline CDR1 reads MNHEY; CDR2 reads SVGAGI. The V gene lost 2 bases and the J gene lost 2 bases, with 7 bases spanning the gap. The CDR3 DNA reads as TGTGCCAGCAGTTACGGGGGAACTGGAAACACCATATATTTT. This sequence encodes CASSYGGTGNTIYF.

J is TRBJ1-5 and V is TRBV6-5; no clear D gene. The germline V gene encodes CDR1 MNHEY and CDR2 SVGAGI. Trimming took 5 bases from V and 2 from J, leaving 13 bases between them. CDR3 length: 15 residues. The CDR3 DNA follows: TGTGCCAGCAGTATGACCGGGGTCGGCAATCAGCCCCAGCATTTT. Translating gives CASSMTGVGNQPQHF.

This sequence joins TRBV10-1 and TRBJ2-5, with D tentatively TRBD1 (5 bases). The CDR3 runs 17 residues. Deletions cut 11 bases from V and 2 bases from J, with 27 bases between. Germline-derived CDR1 and CDR2 are WNHNN and SYGVQD (reference sequence). This CDR3 reads CADGKDRGRLRQETQYF. The CDR3 region has the DNA TGCGCCGACGGAAAGGATAGGGGAAGATTGAGGCAAGAGACCCAGTACTTC.

CDR3 sequence: CASGGGGRYNEQFF. CDR3 coding DNA: TGTGCCAGCGGCGGAGGAGGGCGGTACAATGAGCAGTTCTTC. The chain uses TRBV9 and TRBJ2-1, with a weak D call TRBD2 (6 bases). Germline assignment: CDR1 SGDLS and CDR2 YYNGEE. This CDR3 has 14 amino acids. With 7 bases removed from V and 4 bases from J, the gap between germline ends came to 15 bases.

This chain connects TRBV5-6 to TRBJ2-7; tentatively, D is TRBD1 (6 bases). The V and J ends lost 0 bases and 4 bases respectively, with 11 bases between them. CDR3 length: 14 amino acids. Germline values: CDR1 SGHDT, CDR2 YYEEEE. CDR3 sequence reads: CASSLAQGIYEQYF. CDR3 DNA sequence: TGTGCCAGCAGCTTGGCCCAGGGGATTTACGAGCAGTACTTC.

V is TRBV11-2 and J is TRBJ2-4, with 13 bases aligning to TRBD2. There are 17 residues in the CDR3. Germline V gives CDR1 SGHAT, CDR2 FQNNGV. Trimming took 4 bases from V and 4 from J; bases not matched to a gene: 7. The CDR3 spells CASSSGGLAGVKNIQYF. The DNA of the CDR3 is TGTGCCAGCAGCTCAGGAGGACTAGCGGGAGTAAAAAACATTCAGTACTTC.

V usage is TRBV10-1 and J usage is TRBJ2-7; 7 bases align to TRBD1. The V and J ends lost 7 bases and 4 bases, in that order; junction bases with no gene match: 13. Germline CDR1 and CDR2: WNHNN and SYGVQD (reference sequence). The CDR3 totals 15 residues. The CDR3 DNA reads as TGCGCCAGCAAACCCCGAGACAGGGCCCAATACGAGCAGTACTTC. Protein: CASKPRDRAQYEQYF.

The CDR3 reads CASSQDPGNTDTQYF. Here the CDR3 DNA reads TGCGCCAGCAGCCAAGATCCTGGCAACACAGATACGCAGTATTTT. The chain has TRBV4-1 and TRBJ2-3, with D hard to call. The CDR3 contains 15 residues. Germline-derived CDR1 and CDR2 are MGHRA and YSYEKL. Deletions cut 0 bases from V and 2 bases from J, with 9 bases between.

This chain joins TRBV28 and TRBJ2-1, with D perhaps matching TRBD1 (7 bases). The CDR3 sequence is 17 residues long. Per the germline V gene, CDR1 is MDHEN and CDR2 is SYDVKM. The germline V and J ends were trimmed by 3 bases and 6 bases, with 21 bases remaining between them. Here the CDR3 DNA reads TGTGCCAGCAGTTTGGTCGGCGACAGGGAGGTTTCCAATGAGCAGTTCTTC. Translation gives CASSLVGDREVSNEQFF.

The chain has TRBV9 and TRBJ2-7; TRBD1 matches 7 bases. The germline CDR1 and CDR2 sequences are SGDLS and YYNGEE. V trimming: 2 bases; J trimming: 2 bases; junction bases outside the gene matches: 10. This CDR3 is 16 amino acids long. The CDR3 spells CASSVDPGGPAYEQYF. In DNA form, the CDR3 reads TGTGCCAGCAGCGTGGACCCAGGGGGTCCCGCCTACGAGCAGTACTTC.